This T cell receptor (beta chain) was recorded in a study of a mutant IDH1 vaccine in newly diagnosed glioma. Study summary: Vaccination was launched 4-6 weeks after radiotherapy alone, or with temozolomide cycles.

Time point meaning: week 23, last vaccination. Each vaccine dose was 300 ug of mutant IDH1 20-mer peptide, with topical imiquimod. Regarding the study as a whole: Researchers report vaccine-induced immune responses in about 93% of patients.

Of note for this clone: Antigen unknown.

The method was immunoSEQ multiplex PCR; TCRdb's version includes in-frame clones alone and lacks a portion of them. The profile shows 88,000 or so clones, 85% of them singletons. V lost 1 base, J lost 8 bases, and 9 bases stayed unmatched. The CDR3 contains 15 residues. Looked up from germline, CDR1 is MGHRA and CDR2 is YSYEKL. The TCR was taken from a man under 40 with glioma. Some clones in this sample may be carry-over from other donors' samples. V usage is TRBV4-1 and J usage is TRBJ1-2; 8 bases align to TRBD1. The sequencing used PBMCs, collected from a glioma patient whose treatment included an IDH1 peptide vaccine. CDR3 nucleotide sequence: TGCGCCAGCAGCCAAGCGGACAGGGAGATTAGCGGCTACACCTTC. Translating gives CASSQADREISGYTF.